These 8 T cell receptor beta chains were sequenced from one sample in a study of persistence of HIV-infected CD4 T cells. Stimulation used 9 to 10 ug/mL lysate from CMV-infected fibroblasts. CD40L-negative CD69-negative CD45RO-high memory CD4+ T cells were sorted as populations depleted of antigen-responding cells. These receptors have no identified antigens. This was the immunoSEQ version 4 assay in survey mode. The protocol was immunoSEQ multiplex PCR, while the TCRdb copy is restricted to in-frame clones and leaves out a portion. The sample contains tens of thousands of clones, more than 70% of which appear only once. The sample here was CD4+ T cells sorted from PBMCs after approximately 20-hour stimulation, taken from a patient who received antiretroviral therapy. The receptor set was obtained from an adult man with HIV who was CMV-seropositive.

V gene TRBV9 combines with J gene TRBJ1-2; 8 positions match TRBD1. The CDR3 has 14 residues. The V gene end was trimmed by 0 bases and the J gene end by 8 bases; junction bases not matched to a gene: 6. Germline V lookup: CDR1 SGDLS, CDR2 YYNGEE. The CDR3 here is CASSVDQGARGYTF. CDR3 coding DNA: TGTGCCAGCAGCGTAGACCAGGGGGCGCGGGGCTACACCTTC.

The V gene is TRBV7-6, the J gene TRBJ2-1; 7 bases are shared with TRBD1. J was trimmed by 9 bases and V by 6 bases; bases with no gene match: 14. The CDR3 is made up of 15 amino acids. CDR1 is SGHVS and CDR2 is FNYEAQ in the germline V gene. The CDR3 reads CASSSQGTVGGEQFF. The CDR3 DNA reads as TGTGCCAGCAGTTCACAGGGGACAGTCGGCGGTGAGCAGTTCTTC.

The chain has TRBV25-1 and TRBJ1-5, with 12 bases identical to TRBD1. Germline V lookup: CDR1 MGHDK, CDR2 SYGVNS. The CDR3 spans 16 residues. After removal of 4 bases from V and 6 bases from J, the junction contained 7 bases not matched to a gene. The CDR3 region is CASSVRDRGHGQPQHF. CDR3 coding DNA: TGTGCCAGCAGTGTTAGGGACAGGGGGCACGGTCAGCCCCAGCATTTT.

The J gene is TRBJ2-3, the V gene TRBV7-9, with D maybe TRBD2 (5 bases). Germline-derived CDR1 and CDR2 are SEHNR and FQNEAQ (reference sequence). Trimming removed 2 bases from V and 0 bases from J, with 12 bases in between. The CDR3 has 16 amino acids. The CDR3 DNA reads TGTGCCAGCAGCTTACGAGGGCGCGGGAGCACAGATACGCAGTATTTT. Translation gives CASSLRGRGSTDTQYF.

This clone was observed a few times. The sample carries other DNA sequences with the same CDR3. V usage is TRBV6-5 and J usage is TRBJ1-1; tentative D call: TRBD1 (5 bases). Germline V gene sequence: CDR1 MNHEY, CDR2 SVGAGI. CDR3 length equals 13 residues. Between the trimmed V and J ends, which lost 5 bases and 2 bases, there was a span of 9 bases. The CDR3 loop reads CASSPTENTEAFF. The CDR3 bases are TGTGCCAGCAGTCCGACAGAAAACACTGAAGCTTTCTTT.

The chain joins TRBV4-1 to TRBJ2-3, with a possible D match to TRBD2 (5 bases). V shed 5 bases and J shed 3 bases, with 18 bases lying between them. CDR1 and CDR2 (germline): MGHRA, YSYEKL. This CDR3 spans 16 amino acids. CDR3 protein: CASSAQSGGRTDTQYF. Here the CDR3 DNA reads TGCGCCAGCAGCGCCCAAAGCGGTGGGCGGACAGATACGCAGTATTTT.

The gene calls are TRBV6-6 and TRBJ1-2; 7 positions match TRBD1. The V segment lost 11 bases and the J segment 3 bases; nucleotides outside the gene matches: 9. Germline CDR1 is MNHNY and CDR2 is SVGAGI (reference sequence). This CDR3 contains 13 residues. CDR3: CASSRGTDYGYTF. DNA for the CDR3: TGTGCCTCCTCACGCGGGACAGACTATGGCTACACCTTC.

This clone occurred a few times. The chain links TRBV7-9 to TRBJ1-6; TRBD1 matches at 9 bases. Germline assignment: CDR1 SEHNR and CDR2 FQNEAQ (reference sequence). The CDR3 runs to 16 residues. Trimming took 3 bases from V and 6 from J; bases not matched to a gene: 6. CDR3 coding DNA: TGTGCCAGCAGCTTGGGACAGGGCTTTTCTAATTCACCCCTCCACTTT. It translates to CASSLGQGFSNSPLHF.